Below, 8 T cell receptor beta chains from the same sample are listed, as sequenced in a study of blood T cell repertoires in COVID-19. Clones were sequenced by immunoSEQ multiplex PCR, and TCRdb holds only the in-frame ones, with some missing. The table has 75,000 to 95,000 clones, roughly 72% seen once. The sequenced sample consisted of peripheral blood. The source is a woman aged 55-70 years in a cohort sampled during active or convalescent COVID-19.

The chain recombines TRBV5-1 with TRBJ1-2, with 8 bases matching TRBD1. The CDR3 consists of 16 residues. The germline V gene encodes CDR1 SGHRS and CDR2 YFSETQ. Losses at the gene ends were 3 bases for V and 4 bases for J; bases not matched to a gene: 11. CDR3 sequence reads: CASSSAAGQGSYGYTF. For the CDR3, the DNA is TGCGCCAGCAGCTCAGCCGCCGGACAGGGAAGCTATGGCTACACCTTC.

The V and J genes are TRBV28 and TRBJ2-3; TRBD1 aligns across 7 bases. The CDR3 is 15 amino acids. Germline assignment: CDR1 MDHEN and CDR2 SYDVKM. The V and J ends lost 3 bases and 0 bases, in that order; junction bases with no gene match: 3. CDR3 DNA sequence: TGTGCCAGCAGTTTGGACAGGATTAGCACAGATACGCAGTATTTT. This translates into CASSLDRISTDTQYF.

This clone was observed a handful of times. The chain combines TRBV6-2 or TRBV6-3 with TRBJ1-1; TRBD1 matches at 10 bases. CDR1 and CDR2 (germline): MNHEY, SVGEGT. V was clipped by 0 bases and J by 4 bases; unmatched bases: 2. The CDR3 length is 15 residues. The CDR3 protein is CASSYSGQGSTEAFF. Written as DNA, the CDR3 is TGTGCCAGCAGTTACTCGGGACAGGGGAGCACTGAAGCTTTCTTT.

The V and J genes are TRBV15 and TRBJ2-1, with D maybe TRBD2 (5 bases). Germline values: CDR1 LNHNV, CDR2 YYDKDF (reference sequence). Between the trimmed V and J ends, which lost 1 base and 5 bases, there was a span of 9 bases. The CDR3 sequence is 14 residues long. CDR3 in DNA: TGTGCCACCAGCAGAGGTAGGGAGAACAATGAGCAGTTCTTC. Its translation: CATSRGRENNEQFF.

A single count supports this clone. This chain connects TRBV19 to TRBJ2-2; TRBD2 matches at 11 bases. The CDR3 consists of 19 residues. Per the germline V gene, CDR1 is LNHDA and CDR2 is SQIVND (reference sequence). V dropped 4 bases and J dropped 0; count of bases not matched to a gene: 10. This CDR3 reads CASSTPRLAGTTNTGELFF. The CDR3 DNA sequence: TGTGCCAGTAGTACTCCCCGACTAGCGGGGACTACGAACACCGGGGAGCTGTTTTTT. The variable domain in full, with the rest retrieved from reference TRBV19 and TRBJ2-2, is DGGITQSPKYLFRKEGQNVTLSCEQNLNHDAMYWYRQDPGQGLRLIYYSQIVNDFQKGDIAEGYSVSREKKESFPLTVTSAQKNPTAFYLCASSTPRLAGTTNTGELFFGEGSRLTVL.

The rearrangement links TRBV6-2 or TRBV6-3 to TRBJ2-7; D gene unclear. Trimming took off 2 bases at V and 3 bases at J, with 8 bases between the two ends. This CDR3 is built from 13 residues. Germline V lookup: CDR1 MNHEY, CDR2 SVGEGT. The CDR3 sequence: CASSYPNGYEQYF. Here the CDR3 DNA reads TGTGCCAGCAGTTACCCAAACGGCTACGAGCAGTACTTC.

The table lists this clone with a few counts. J is TRBJ1-2 and V is TRBV5-1, with a tentative D call TRBD1 (6 bases). The CDR3 totals 15 residues. Germline loops: CDR1 SGHRS, CDR2 YFSETQ. V dropped 1 base and J dropped 0 bases, with 10 bases sitting between them. CDR3 nucleotides: TGCGCCAGCAGCTTGTCGGGACAATCTAACTATGGCTACACCTTC. Translated: CASSLSGQSNYGYTF. The full variable domain, rest sourced from reference TRBV5-1 and TRBJ1-2, is KAGVTQTPRYLIKTRGQQVTLSCSPISGHRSVSWYQQTPGQGLQFLFEYFSETQRNKGNFPGRFSGRQFSNSRSEMNVSTLELGDSALYLCASSLSGQSNYGYTFGSGTRLTVV.

A few counts support this clone. The V call is TRBV6-2 or TRBV6-3, the J call TRBJ2-3; no reliable D call. The V end was cut by 0 bases, the J end by 3 bases, with 7 bases between. This CDR3 is built from 14 residues. Germline V gene data show CDR1 as MNHEY and CDR2 as SVGEGT. DNA for the CDR3: TGTGCCAGCAGTTACTCTTACTTTACAGATACGCAGTATTTT. Residues: CASSYSYFTDTQYF.